The entry below describes one T cell receptor beta chain. Germline CDR1 MNHEY, CDR2 SMNVEV (reference sequence). Trimming removed 3 bases at V and 0 bases at J, with 19 bases between. This CDR3 spans 18 amino acids. Authors' data handling: How many nucleated cells were present was estimated from reference gene primer amplification. Some clones are missing from TCRdb's copy, which holds only in-frame ones; the method was immunoSEQ multiplex PCR. For V, J and clone size, that table is used; D and trimming come from the DNA. The profile shows a few hundred thousand clones, approximately 87% of them singletons. This sample stems from a study of blood T cell repertoires in COVID-19. On the study more broadly: Some COVID-19 samples were acute and others convalescent; all came from the United States, Italy and Spain. T cells, B-cell-depleted T cells, or PBMCs supplied cDNA or gDNA.

Sequencing was done on a sample of peripheral blood. The source of this sequence is a woman between 50 and 59 years old with acute or convalescent COVID-19. The gene calls are TRBV27 and TRBJ2-3; unclear D gene. CDR3 DNA sequence: TGTGCCAGCAGTTTGATTTTGCGCGAGAAAAGAAGCACAGATACGCAGTATTTT. It encodes CASSLILREKRSTDTQYF.